This TCR beta chain is drawn from a study of human T cells and chemical hapten exposure. Study in general: Patch tests put 0.01% DPC on the upper back, read at 6 days.

Specified time point: pre-sensitization, week 0. As for treatment: therapeutic diphenylcyclopropenone sensitization with weekly scalp DPC. It was the library that attached unique molecular identifiers to individual cDNA molecules. In TCRdb, the RACE reads were re-called with MiXCR into one record per CDR3 protein. The sample lists about 260,000 distinct CDR3 sequences; 8.6% were seen once. This clonotype was recorded a few times. The receptor comes from a woman aged 40 to 50 with alopecia areata. Some clones in this sample may be carry-over from other donors' samples. Sequences were derived from whole blood, sampled in connection with sensitization to the hapten diphenylcyclopropenone (DPC).

The CDR3 loop reads CASSFELTYEQYF. CDR3 in DNA: TGTGCCAGCAGTTTCGAACTAACCTACGAGCAGTACTTC. This chain connects TRBV6-1 to TRBJ2-7; D ambiguous. Germline-derived CDR1 and CDR2 are MNHNS and SASEGT. This CDR3 is built from 13 residues. V lost 5 bases, J lost 2 bases, and 10 bases lay in between.